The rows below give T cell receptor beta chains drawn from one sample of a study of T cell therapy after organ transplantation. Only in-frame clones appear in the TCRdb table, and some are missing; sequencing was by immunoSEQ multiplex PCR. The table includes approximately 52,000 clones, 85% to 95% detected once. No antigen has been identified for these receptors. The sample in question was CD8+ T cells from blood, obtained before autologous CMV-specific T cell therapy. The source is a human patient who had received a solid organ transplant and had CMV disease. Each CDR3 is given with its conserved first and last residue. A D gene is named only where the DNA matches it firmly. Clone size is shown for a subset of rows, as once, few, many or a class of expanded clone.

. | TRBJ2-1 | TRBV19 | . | TGTGCCAGTAGTTCCCTACAGGGCTCCTACAATGAGCAGTTCTTC | CASSSLQGSYNEQFF
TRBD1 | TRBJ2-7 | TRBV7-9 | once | TGTGCCAGCAGCTCGGGACAGGGTGTCCCCTACGAGCAGTACTTC | CASSSGQGVPYEQYF
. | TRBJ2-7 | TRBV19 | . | TGTGCCAGTAGTACAGGGGAGAGCTCCTACGAGCAGTACTTC | CASSTGESSYEQYF
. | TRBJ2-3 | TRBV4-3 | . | TGCGCCAGCAGCCAGGAAATGGGTGTCGGCAGAGCAGATACGCAGTATTTT | CASSQEMGVGRADTQYF
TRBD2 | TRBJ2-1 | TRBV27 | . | TGTGCCAGCTCGACTAGCAGGTACAATGAGCAGTTCTTC | CASSTSRYNEQFF
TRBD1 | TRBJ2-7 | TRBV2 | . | TGTGCCAGCAGTGATCAGGACAGGGACTACGAGCAGTACTTC | CASSDQDRDYEQYF
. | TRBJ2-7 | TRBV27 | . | TGTGCCAGCAGTTCCCCCGTGAGGGGAATTCCCTACGAGCAGTACTTC | CASSSPVRGIPYEQYF
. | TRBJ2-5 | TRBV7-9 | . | TGTGCCAGCAGCCCCGGACGGCCAGAGACCCAGTACTTC | CASSPGRPETQYF
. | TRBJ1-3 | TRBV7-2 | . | TGTGCCAGCAGCCCGTGGGCGGCAGTCTCTAACGTTGGAAACACCATATATTTT | CASSPWAAVSNVGNTIYF
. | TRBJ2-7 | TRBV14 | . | TGTGCCAGCAGCCAGGGTGGGTACGAGCAGTACTTC | CASSQGGYEQYF
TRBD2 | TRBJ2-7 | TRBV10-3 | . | TGTGCCATCAGTCGGACTAGCGGGACCGCCTACGAGCAGTACTTC | CAISRTSGTAYEQYF
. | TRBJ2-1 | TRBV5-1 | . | TGCGCCAGCAGCAGCGACTCAATCAGCTCCTACAATGAGCAGTTCTTC | CASSSDSISSYNEQFF
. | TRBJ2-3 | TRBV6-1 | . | TGTGCCAGCACCTCGAGTCTAGCGAGCACAGATACGCAGTATTTT | CASTSSLASTDTQYF
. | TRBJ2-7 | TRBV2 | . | TGTGCCAGCAGTGAAGGGTCAGTATCGTCCTACGAGCAGTACTTC | CASSEGSVSSYEQYF
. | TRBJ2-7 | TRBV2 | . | TGTGCCAGCCGCGGTGGGACCGTCCCCCACGAGCAGTACTTC | CASRGGTVPHEQYF
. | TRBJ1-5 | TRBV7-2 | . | TGTGCCAGCAGCTCGGACCCACCATATAGCAATCAGCCCCAGCATTTT | CASSSDPPYSNQPQHF
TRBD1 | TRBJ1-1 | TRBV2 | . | TGTGCCAGTGACAGGGGGAACACTGAAGCTTTCTTT | CASDRGNTEAFF
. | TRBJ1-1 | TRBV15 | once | TGTGCCACCAGCAGAGACAGAAGGAACACTGAAGCTTTCTTT | CATSRDRRNTEAFF
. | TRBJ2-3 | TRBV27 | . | TGTGCCAGCAGTTTATCGCCCTCTTACGGTACGCAGTATTTT | CASSLSPSYGTQYF
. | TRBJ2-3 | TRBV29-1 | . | TGCAGCGTTGAAGATCGGCGTAGATCTAGCACAGATACGCAGTATTTT | CSVEDRRRSSTDTQYF
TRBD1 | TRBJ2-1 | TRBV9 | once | TGTGCCAGCAGCTCAAACCCGGACAGGGGGTATGTTGAGCAGTTCTTC | CASSSNPDRGYVEQFF
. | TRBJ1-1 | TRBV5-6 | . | TGTGCCAGCAGCCAAGGGACCGGAGGTGAAGCTTTCTTT | CASSQGTGGEAFF
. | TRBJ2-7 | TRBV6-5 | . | TGTGCCAGCAGTTCGGGGACTCTAGTCGAGCAGTACTTC | CASSSGTLVEQYF
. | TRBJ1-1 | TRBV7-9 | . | TGTGCCAGCAGCTTCCGAGGAGGGGGTGAAGCTTTCTTT | CASSFRGGGEAFF
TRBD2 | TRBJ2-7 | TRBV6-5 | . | TGTGCCAGCAGTCCCGGTAGCGGGGCCTACGAGCAGTACTTC | CASSPGSGAYEQYF
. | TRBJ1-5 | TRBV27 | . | TGTGCCAGCAGTTTAGGAAGCAATCAGCCCCAGCATTTT | CASSLGSNQPQHF
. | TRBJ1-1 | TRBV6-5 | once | TGTGCCAGCAGGGGACTAAGGGAAGTCGCTTTCTTT | CASRGLREVAFF
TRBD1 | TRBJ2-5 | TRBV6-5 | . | TGTGCCAGCAGTAATCCGACAGGGGGATACGAGACCCAGTACTTC | CASSNPTGGYETQYF
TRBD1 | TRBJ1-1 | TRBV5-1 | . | TGCGCCAGCAGCCCGGACAGGGGACCCCGGGTCACTGAAGCTTTCTTT | CASSPDRGPRVTEAFF
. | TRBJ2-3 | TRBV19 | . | TGTGCCAGTAGGACTAGCACAGATACGCAGTATTTT | CASRTSTDTQYF
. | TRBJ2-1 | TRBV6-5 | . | TGTGCCAGCAGTTACTCATCCGACCAGCAGTTCTTC | CASSYSSDQQFF
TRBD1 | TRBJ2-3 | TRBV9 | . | TGTGCCAGCAGCGTATGGTCGGGACAGACTAGCACAGATACGCAGTATTTT | CASSVWSGQTSTDTQYF
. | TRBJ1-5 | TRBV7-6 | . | TGTGCCAGCAGCTTAGGGACGTACGACAATCAGCCCCAGCATTTT | CASSLGTYDNQPQHF